The rows below give T cell receptor beta chains drawn from one sample of a study of human T cells and chemical hapten exposure. From the RACE reads, TCRdb called clonotypes with MiXCR, one entry per CDR3 protein. This table holds about 100,000 distinct CDR3 sequences, approximately 9.9% found once. The sequences come from whole blood, collected in connection with sensitization to the hapten diphenylcyclopropenone (DPC). The receptors here all came from a middle-aged woman with alopecia areata. Some clones in this sample may be carry-over from other donors' samples. CDR3s include the opening cysteine and the closing phenylalanine or tryptophan. A D gene is named only where the DNA matches it firmly. Some rows have no size entry. The others give once, few or many, or a class for an expanded clone.

cdr3_nt cdr3_aa v_call clone_size j_call d_call
TGCGCCAGCAGCTTACCACAGGGGATCGGGACTGAAGCTTTCTTT CASSLPQGIGTEAFF TRBV5-1 few TRBJ1-1 TRBD1
TGTGCCACCAGCGGGCCCAACACAGATACGCAGTATTTT CATSGPNTDTQYF TRBV15 many TRBJ2-3 -
TGTGCCAGCAGTTTAGGCAATGAGCAGTTCTTC CASSLGNEQFF TRBV27 many TRBJ2-1 -
TGTGCCAGCAGTTCGGGGTGGCAGCCCCAGCATTTT CASSSGWQPQHF TRBV3-1 few TRBJ1-5 -
TGCAGTGCTAGCCTGGGGGTTGGGGACAATGAGCAGTTCTTC CSASLGVGDNEQFF TRBV20-1 many TRBJ2-1 -
TGTGCCAGCAGACCGGACATGCGTTTGGGTTCACCCCTCCACTTT CASRPDMRLGSPLHF TRBV6-2/TRBV6-3 - TRBJ1-6 -
TGTGCCAGCAGCTCAGGGGGCACGTACGAGACCCAGTACTTC CASSSGGTYETQYF TRBV5-5 few TRBJ2-5 TRBD1
TGTGCCAGCAGCAATATCGGACTAGCCCAAGAGACCCAGTACTTC CASSNIGLAQETQYF TRBV6-2/TRBV6-3 many TRBJ2-5 TRBD2
TGTGCCAGCAGCTTGAAGGGAGGGGATCAGCCCCAGCATTTT CASSLKGGDQPQHF TRBV5-5 few TRBJ1-5 -
TGTGCCAGGACAGGGGGCCCTAATCAGCCCCAGCATTTT CARTGGPNQPQHF TRBV28 - TRBJ1-5 TRBD1
TGTGCCAGCAGCTTCAACAGGATTGCATCACCCCTCCACTTT CASSFNRIASPLHF TRBV5-5 - TRBJ1-6 -
TGTGCCAGCAGCCAAGCCAGCGGTCCCGGTAGGAATGAGCAGTTCTTC CASSQASGPGRNEQFF TRBV3-1 few TRBJ2-1 -
TGTGCCAGCAGCGTAGTGTCTAGCGGGATGCAGTACTTC CASSVVSSGMQYF TRBV9 - TRBJ2-7 TRBD2
TGCAGCGTTGAAAAGCAGGGCGGCACAGATACGCAGTATTTT CSVEKQGGTDTQYF TRBV29-1 many TRBJ2-3 -
TGTGCCAGCAGCTTACTTGCGGGGTCCTACAATGAGCAGTTCTTC CASSLLAGSYNEQFF TRBV7-3 many TRBJ2-1 -
TGTGCCAGCAGCTCCCGACTAGCGGCTACCGGGGAGCTGTTTTTT CASSSRLAATGELFF TRBV5-4 - TRBJ2-2 TRBD2
TGCGCCAGCAGCTTGGGTCCGGGCTACACCTTC CASSLGPGYTF TRBV5-1 - TRBJ1-2 -
TGTGCCATCAGTGGGAGTATAGCGGGAGAGGTCAGCGCAGATACGCAGTATTTT CAISGSIAGEVSADTQYF TRBV10-3 many TRBJ2-3 TRBD2
TGTGCCAGCAGTGACCGTTACGCCGGGGAGCTGTTTTTT CASSDRYAGELFF TRBV6-4 many TRBJ2-2 -
TGTGCCAGCAGCCAAGCTCGGGACAGGGGACGAGAGACCCAGTACTTC CASSQARDRGRETQYF TRBV4-2 - TRBJ2-5 TRBD1
TGCGCCAGCAGCTCTTGGACAGGGGGCGACTATGGCTACACCTTC CASSSWTGGDYGYTF TRBV4-3 many TRBJ1-2 TRBD1
TGTGCCAGCAGCAAAAAGGCCTACAATGAGCAGTTCTTC CASSKKAYNEQFF TRBV12-3/TRBV12-4 few TRBJ2-1 -
TGTGCCAGTAGCGTAGGACTAGCGGGAGGCCCAGATACGCAGTATTTT CASSVGLAGGPDTQYF TRBV19 few TRBJ2-3 TRBD2
TGTGCCAGCAGCCCCCGGGGACAGAAGAACACCGGGGAGCTGTTTTTT CASSPRGQKNTGELFF TRBV7-2 few TRBJ2-2 TRBD1
TGTGCCAGCAGGCTAGCGGGAGTAGAGACCCAGTACTTC CASRLAGVETQYF TRBV12-3/TRBV12-4 many TRBJ2-5 TRBD2
TGTGCCAGCAGCTTGGGCTCTCAGGGGAGGTACGAGCAGTACTTC CASSLGSQGRYEQYF TRBV7-2 many TRBJ2-7 -
TGTGCCAGCAGCGTAGGACGGCTAGCGGGAGGCGAGCAGTTCTTC CASSVGRLAGGEQFF TRBV9 few TRBJ2-1 TRBD2
TGCAGCGTTGAACCGCAGGGGAACACTGAAGCTTTCTTT CSVEPQGNTEAFF TRBV29-1 - TRBJ1-1 -